This T cell receptor (beta chain) was identified during a study of human T cells and chemical hapten exposure. Indicated time point: patch test 3, about 24 weeks after DPC sensitization. Treatment meaning: therapeutic diphenylcyclopropenone sensitization with weekly scalp DPC. Someone pulled total RNA out of unfractionated whole blood. The trim removed 0 bases at V and 6 bases at J, leaving 13 bases unmatched. Germline CDR1 SGHRS, CDR2 YFSETQ. The length of the CDR3 is 17 residues. MiXCR, applied by TCRdb to the RACE reads, yields one record per CDR3 protein. Of roughly 38,000 distinct CDR3 sequences in the sample, approximately 9.5% were seen once. This clonotype was counted many times.

The sequencing here drew on whole blood, taken in connection with sensitization to the hapten diphenylcyclopropenone (DPC). This chain connects TRBV5-1 to TRBJ2-3; 7 bases fit TRBD1. The TCR sequence derives from a man aged 45 to 65 with alopecia areata. Some clones in this sample may be carry-over from other donors' samples. In nucleotides, the CDR3 is TGCGCCAGCAGCTTGGACCCTTGGACAGGTATTGGCGATACGCAGTATTTT. Its protein is CASSLDPWTGIGDTQYF.